This paragraph covers one T cell receptor beta chain sequence. This clonotype was counted only a few times. No antigen is known for it. Base quality data are lacking; no much larger clone is found one base away. The sample is drawn from a study of T-cell memory formation after mild COVID-19 (dated by TCRdb to the early 2020s). In the study overall: TCR sequence clusters from the two donors were largely donor specific. Longitudinal TCRalpha and TCRbeta repertoire sequencing tracked T-cell clones expanding and contracting after mild COVID-19 in two donors. The cohort was made up of two young adult volunteers, one female and one male, who were previously healthy.

Ficoll-Paque density gradient centrifugation was the method used to isolate PBMCs. The germline V gene gives CDR1 as MGHRA and CDR2 as YSYEKL. Trimming at the junction amounts to 2 bases on V and 6 bases on J, and the germline ends lie 12 bases apart. The CDR3 runs 14 residues from the cysteine to the phenylalanine. The entry retains the CDR3 DNA only, 42 bases that are in frame from base 1. The instrument was an Illumina NovaSeq 6000. TCRalpha and TCRbeta cDNA libraries were built by 5'RACE with constant-segment primers, adding sample barcodes and unique molecular identifiers. Trizol reagent was used to extract RNA from every sample. Amplification of the libraries took two PCR steps, and the second step added a second sample barcode plus Illumina TruSeq adapters. Sequencing of libraries was performed on an Illumina NovaSeq with 2 x 150 bp paired-end reads. The paper's processing steps were these. Demultiplexing of reads and collapsing into UMI-guided consensus sequences were performed with migec v1.2.7. With mixcr v2.1.11, UMI consensuses were aligned to TRA and TRB V and J templates and assembled into clonotypes. Expanded or contracted clonotypes were those called significant by both edgeR and NoisET, with noise models trained on biological replicates. For edgeR calls, the cutoffs were a false discovery rate-adjusted p below 0.01 and a log2 fold-change threshold of 1. As an exploratory analysis of dynamics, max-normalized trajectories of the 1000 most abundant clonotypes were examined by PCA with hierarchical clustering. The CD4 or CD8 phenotype of responding clones was assigned using the separately sequenced CD4+ and CD8+ repertoires. The raw public reads went through TCRdb reprocessing: fastp at Q25, MiXCR clone calling, in-frame beta chains kept. Every distinct CDR3 protein forms one entry, paired with its most common genes and DNA. Clone size and V and J calls follow TCRdb, not the original study. For this sample the table gives about 400,000 distinct CDR3 sequences, of which 15% to 20% were detected only once. Roughly a fifth of the sample is taken by the ten largest.

Beyond this particular receptor, the publication reports: SARS-CoV-2 specificity of the second-wave clones peaking on day 37 was not confirmed. Contracting CD4+ clones were located mainly in the CM and EM memory subsets, whereas CD8+ clones were found to be enriched in EMRA. The study included only two mild cases, and larger cohorts that include severe cases with pre-infection samples were judged to be necessary. Some responding clones were detected in pre-infection memory, which suggested that pre-existing cross-reactive memory T cells had joined the SARS-CoV-2 response. Balanced CD4/CD8 phenotypes were observed for clones contracting from day 15 to 85, whereas a bias towards CD4+ was observed for a second wave of clones expanding from day 15 to 37.

This TCR was recovered from a man between 18 and 29 years old who had mild COVID-19 (a few samples of this study predate the infection). The sample titles of this study are shuffled in the database, so cell type and time point are left out; the donor was told from shared clones. The rearrangement joined TRBV4-1 to TRBJ2-3; a weak D assignment points to TRBD2 (5 bases agree). Sequenced sample: PBMCs or a T cell subset sorted from them (not recorded which). The DNA reads TGCGCCAGCAGCCAACTAGCCGGAGGCGATACGCAGTATTTT. Translated, it reads CASSQLAGGDTQYF.